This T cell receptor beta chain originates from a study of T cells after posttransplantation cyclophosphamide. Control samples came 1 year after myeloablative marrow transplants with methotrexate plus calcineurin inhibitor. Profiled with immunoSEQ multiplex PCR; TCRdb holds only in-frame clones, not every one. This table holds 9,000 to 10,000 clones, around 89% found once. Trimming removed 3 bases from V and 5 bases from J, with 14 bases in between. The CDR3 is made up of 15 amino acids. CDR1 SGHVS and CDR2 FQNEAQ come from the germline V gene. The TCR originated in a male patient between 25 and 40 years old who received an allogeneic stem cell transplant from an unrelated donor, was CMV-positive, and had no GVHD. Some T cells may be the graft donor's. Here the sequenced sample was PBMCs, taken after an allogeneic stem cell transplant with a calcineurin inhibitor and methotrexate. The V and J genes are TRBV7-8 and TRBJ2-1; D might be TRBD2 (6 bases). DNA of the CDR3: TGTGCCAGCAGCTTGTGGCGGGATAGCCACAATGAGCAGTTCTTC. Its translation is CASSLWRDSHNEQFF.